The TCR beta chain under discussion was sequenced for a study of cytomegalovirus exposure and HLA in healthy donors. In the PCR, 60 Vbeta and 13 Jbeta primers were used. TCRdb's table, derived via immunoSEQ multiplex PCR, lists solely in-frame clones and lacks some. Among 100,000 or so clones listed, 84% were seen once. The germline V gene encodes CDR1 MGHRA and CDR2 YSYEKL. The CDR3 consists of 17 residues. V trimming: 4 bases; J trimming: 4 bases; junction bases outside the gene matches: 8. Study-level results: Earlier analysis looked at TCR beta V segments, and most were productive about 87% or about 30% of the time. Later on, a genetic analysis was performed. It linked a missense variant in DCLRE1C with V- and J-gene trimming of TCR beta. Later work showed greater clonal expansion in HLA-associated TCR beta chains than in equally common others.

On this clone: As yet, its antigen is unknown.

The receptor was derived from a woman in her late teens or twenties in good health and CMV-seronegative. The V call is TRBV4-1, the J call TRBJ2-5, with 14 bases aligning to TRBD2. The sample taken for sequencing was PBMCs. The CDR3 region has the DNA TGCGCCAGCAGCCCATATTATGGACTAGCGGGGGGAGAGACCCAGTACTTC. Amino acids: CASSPYYGLAGGETQYF.